This is a list of T cell receptor beta chains from one sample in a study of T-cell reconstitution after alpha-beta-depleted transplantation in children. MiXCR, run by TCRdb on the PCR reads, gives a single entry per CDR3 protein. Among just under 550,000 distinct CDR3 sequences listed, around 17% were seen once. Material: PBMCs from the stem cell graft donor, obtained from the stem cell graft. The receptors come from a human donor who donated a stem cell graft to a child with acute lymphoblastic leukemia. The CDR3 runs from the conserved cysteine through the conserved F or W. A D gene is named only where the DNA matches it firmly. Where a row states a size, it is once, few, many or the class of an expanded clone; other rows omit it.

D: .; V: TRBV29-1; size: few; length: 14; J: TRBJ2-2; CDR3: CSVFVAGTIGELFF; DNA: TGCAGCGTTTTTGTTGCAGGGACGATTGGGGAGCTGTTTTTT
D: .; V: TRBV20-1; size: .; length: 12; J: TRBJ1-3; CDR3: CSARNLGNTIYF; DNA: TGCAGTGCTAGAAATCTGGGAAACACCATATATTTT
D: .; V: TRBV2; size: .; length: 16; J: TRBJ2-5; CDR3: CASSGDLGAGQETQYF; DNA: TGTGCCAGCAGTGGCGATTTGGGAGCTGGGCAAGAGACCCAGTACTTC
D: TRBD1; V: TRBV5-4; size: few; length: 19; J: TRBJ1-1; CDR3: CASSSGGMGKSLVNTEAFF; DNA: TGTGCCAGCAGCTCAGGGGGGATGGGGAAAAGTTTGGTGAACACTGAAGCTTTCTTT
D: .; V: TRBV6-1; size: once; length: 18; J: TRBJ2-3; CDR3: CASSEAGGGGVGTDTQYF; DNA: TGTGCCAGCAGTGAAGCGGGGGGTGGCGGGGTGGGGACAGATACGCAGTATTTT
D: .; V: TRBV4-2; size: .; length: 17; J: TRBJ2-3; CDR3: CASSQDQGLFYTDTQYF; DNA: TGTGCCAGCAGCCAAGATCAAGGTTTATTTTACACAGATACGCAGTATTTT
D: .; V: TRBV5-1; size: .; length: 15; J: TRBJ2-2; CDR3: CASSLDSGIRGELFF; DNA: TGCGCCAGCAGCTTGGACAGCGGCATTCGGGGGGAGCTGTTTTTT
D: .; V: TRBV5-6; size: .; length: 16; J: TRBJ2-5; CDR3: CASSLKNRVPQETQYF; DNA: TGTGCCAGCAGCTTGAAGAACAGGGTTCCACAAGAGACCCAGTACTTC
D: TRBD2; V: TRBV5-5; size: .; length: 15; J: TRBJ2-1; CDR3: CASSDRWTSGDEQFF; DNA: TGTGCCAGCAGCGACCGTTGGACTAGTGGTGATGAGCAGTTCTTC
D: .; V: TRBV27; size: .; length: 13; J: TRBJ1-1; CDR3: CASSFSGVSEAFF; DNA: TGTGCCAGCAGTTTTTCCGGGGTCTCTGAAGCTTTCTTT
D: TRBD2; V: TRBV12-3/TRBV12-4; size: few; length: 16; J: TRBJ2-1; CDR3: CASSPLGAGALNEQFF; DNA: TGTGCCAGCAGCCCTCTCGGGGCGGGAGCTTTAAATGAGCAGTTCTTC
D: TRBD2; V: TRBV27; size: few; length: 16; J: TRBJ2-1; CDR3: CASSLIAGSSYNEQFF; DNA: TGTGCCAGCAGTTTAATAGCGGGGAGCTCCTACAATGAGCAGTTCTTC
D: TRBD1; V: TRBV29-1; size: few; length: 15; J: TRBJ2-1; CDR3: CSVLRGQGAQNEQFF; DNA: TGCAGCGTACTCCGGGGACAGGGGGCTCAAAATGAGCAGTTCTTC
D: TRBD1; V: TRBV12-3/TRBV12-4; size: .; length: 14; J: TRBJ2-7; CDR3: CASSLDRGRYEQYF; DNA: TGTGCCAGCAGTTTAGACAGGGGGCGGTACGAGCAGTACTTC
D: .; V: TRBV5-1; size: few; length: 18; J: TRBJ2-7; CDR3: CASSLAWALSARRYEQYF; DNA: TGCGCCAGCAGCTTGGCCTGGGCTCTTTCGGCAAGGAGATACGAGCAGTACTTC